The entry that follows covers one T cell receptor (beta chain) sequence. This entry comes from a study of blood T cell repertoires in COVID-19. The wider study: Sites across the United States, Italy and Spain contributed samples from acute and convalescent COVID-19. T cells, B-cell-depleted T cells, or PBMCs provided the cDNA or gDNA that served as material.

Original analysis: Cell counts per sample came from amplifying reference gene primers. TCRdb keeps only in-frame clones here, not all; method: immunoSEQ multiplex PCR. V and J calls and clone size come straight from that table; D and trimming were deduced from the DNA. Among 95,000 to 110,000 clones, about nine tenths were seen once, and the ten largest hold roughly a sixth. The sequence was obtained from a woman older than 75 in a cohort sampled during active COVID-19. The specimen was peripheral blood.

The CDR3 sequence is CASSIDLLAGGRNEQFF. The CDR3 nucleotides are TGTGCCAGTAGTATAGATCTATTAGCGGGGGGTAGGAATGAGCAGTTCTTC. V usage is TRBV19 and J usage is TRBJ2-1; 10 nucleotides line up with TRBD2. The CDR3 has 17 residues. Germline lookup yields CDR1 LNHDA and CDR2 SQIVND (reference sequence). V trimming: 0 bases; J trimming: 7 bases; junction bases outside the gene matches: 9. Based on the CDR3 plus reference TRBV19 and TRBJ2-1, the full variable domain is DGGITQSPKYLFRKEGQNVTLSCEQNLNHDAMYWYRQDPGQGLRLIYYSQIVNDFQKGDIAEGYSVSREKKESFPLTVTSAQKNPTAFYLCASSIDLLAGGRNEQFFGPGTRLTVL.